Shown below are 21 T cell receptor beta chains from a single sample sequenced in a study of T cell responses to AZD1222 COVID-19 vaccine. Profiling relied on immunoSEQ multiplex PCR, and the TCRdb table lists in-frame clones only, not all of them. Of about 120,000 clones listed, roughly nine tenths are singletons. This sample comprised peripheral blood, obtained on day 0 of AZD1222 vaccination. The receptors shown here come from an adult in good health.

The chain uses TRBV7-3 and TRBJ2-5; perhaps D is TRBD1 or TRBD2 (5 bases each). V was trimmed by 5 bases and J by 1 base, leaving 11 bases between them. The CDR3 runs to 14 residues. Germline CDR1 SGHTA, CDR2 FQGTGA. CDR3 nucleotides: TGTGCCAGCAGCCAAAGTGGGGGCCAAGAGACCCAGTACTTC. Translated: CASSQSGGQETQYF.

The V call is TRBV6-5, the J call TRBJ2-1, with D possibly called TRBD1 or TRBD2 (5 bases each). Deletions cut 7 bases from V and 6 bases from J, with 16 bases between. The CDR3 spans 14 residues. The germline CDR1 and CDR2 sequences are MNHEY and SVGAGI. CDR3 loop: CASILDTAGNEQFF. For the CDR3, the DNA is TGTGCCAGCATACTGGACACCGCGGGCAATGAGCAGTTCTTC.

In its sample, this clone was seen a few times. V is TRBV30 and J is TRBJ2-3, with a tentative D call TRBD2 (5 bases). Per germline, CDR1 GTSNPN and CDR2 SVGIG (reference sequence). V dropped 2 bases and J dropped 2 bases, with 14 bases sitting between them. The CDR3 covers 15 residues. The CDR3: CAWSKAGRFTDTQYF. CDR3 nucleotide sequence: TGTGCCTGGAGTAAGGCGGGCAGATTCACAGATACGCAGTATTTT. The full variable domain, with the rest looked up from reference TRBV30 and TRBJ2-3, is SQTIHQWPATLVQPVGSPLSLECTVEGTSNPNLYWYRQAAGRGLQLLFYSVGIGQISSEVPQNLSASRPQDRQFILSSKKLLLSDSGFYLCAWSKAGRFTDTQYFGPGTRLTVL.

This clone was observed once. V and J are TRBV19 and TRBJ1-2; TRBD1 agrees at 8 bases. V dropped 6 bases and J dropped 4; count of bases not matched to a gene: 7. The CDR3 covers 14 residues. Looked up from germline, CDR1 is LNHDA and CDR2 is SQIVND (reference sequence). Written as DNA, the CDR3 is TGTGCCAGTAGCCCCAGGGGGCCTGTCTATGGCTACACCTTC. The encoded protein is CASSPRGPVYGYTF.

The chain recombines TRBV19 with TRBJ1-5; 7 nucleotides match TRBD1. J gave up 1 base and V 6 bases, and 9 bases lay outside the gene matches. Germline CDR1 LNHDA, CDR2 SQIVND (reference sequence). The CDR3 is 16 amino acids. The CDR3 DNA reads TGTGCCAGTAGCCCCACAGGGGAGGGAAGCAATCAGCCCCAGCATTTT. Encoded protein: CASSPTGEGSNQPQHF.

This chain joins TRBV6-5 and TRBJ1-1; D is undetermined. Trimming shortened V by 0 bases and J by 0 bases, and 8 bases separated the two germline ends. CDR1 is MNHEY, CDR2 SVGAGI, per germline. The CDR3 is 15 residues long. As DNA, the CDR3 is TGTGCCAGCAGTTACTCATTCAGCCTGAACACTGAAGCTTTCTTT. This sequence encodes CASSYSFSLNTEAFF.

The J gene is TRBJ1-1, the V gene TRBV20-1; D is unresolved. The V gene's germline CDR1 is DFQATT and CDR2 SNEGSKA (reference sequence). The CDR3 sequence is 11 residues long. The ends were cut back, 3 bases at V and 7 bases at J, with 9 bases in the middle. CDR3 nucleotides: TGCAGTGCTAGGTCCGACTATGAAGCTTTCTTT. Residues: CSARSDYEAFF.

The rearrangement uses TRBV7-2 and TRBJ2-1; TRBD2 aligns across 10 bases. The CDR3 length is 14 residues. With V trimmed by 4 bases and J by 6 bases, 3 bases remained unmatched. Germline assignment: CDR1 SGHTA and CDR2 FQGNSA. In nucleotides, the CDR3 is TGTGCCAGCAGCTCGGGGACTAGCGCCAATGAGCAGTTCTTC. Protein sequence: CASSSGTSANEQFF.

The chain is built from TRBV6-5 and TRBJ2-1, with D uncertain. The CDR3 runs 11 residues. With 8 bases removed from V and 5 bases from J, the gap between germline ends came to 7 bases. CDR1 and CDR2 from the germline V gene are MNHEY and SVGAGI. The CDR3 nucleotides read TGTGCCAGCTGCGACCACAATGAGCAGTTCTTC. This sequence encodes CASCDHNEQFF.

The chain employs TRBV6-7 and TRBJ2-7; TRBD2 matches at 7 bases. TRBV6-7 carries the ORF label, with uncertain function. V shed 5 bases, J shed 0 bases, and the junction held 4 bases outside the gene matches. The CDR3 consists of 14 residues. The chain's CDR3 is CASSRGVNSYEQYV. CDR3 nucleotides: TGTGCCAGCAGTCGGGGGGTTAACTCCTACGAGCAGTACGTC.

The V gene is TRBV5-1, the J gene TRBJ2-5; no clear D gene. The CDR3 runs 16 residues. Looked up from germline, CDR1 is SGHRS and CDR2 is YFSETQ. Trimming shortened V by 0 bases and J by 0 bases, and 12 bases separated the two germline ends. The CDR3 region has the DNA TGCGCCAGCAGCTTGGTCCTAGGGCGGAACCAAGAGACCCAGTACTTC. This codes for CASSLVLGRNQETQYF.

The chain has TRBV5-5 and TRBJ1-2; 10 bases match TRBD1. This CDR3 contains 16 residues. Germline lookup yields CDR1 SGHKS and CDR2 YYEKEE (reference sequence). The V segment lost 4 bases and the J segment 7 bases; nucleotides outside the gene matches: 13. In DNA, the CDR3 is TGTGCCAGCAGCGGAACCGGGACAGGGGATCTTGGTGGCTACACCTTC. It is translated as CASSGTGTGDLGGYTF.

This clone was seen a handful of times. This rearrangement joins TRBV5-3 to TRBJ2-7; 8 positions agree with TRBD2. TRBV5-3 is placed among ORFs of uncertain function. Germline trimming cut 4 bases from V and 2 bases from J; bases unmatched to any gene: 8. The CDR3 sequence is 15 residues long. In nucleotides, the CDR3 is TGTGCCAGAAGCCGCCCGGGGGGGTCCCCCTACGAGCAGTACGTC. As protein: CARSRPGGSPYEQYV.

This clone was detected many times. V and J are TRBV4-1 and TRBJ2-7; D uncertain. The CDR3 contains 15 residues. Germline V gene data show CDR1 as MGHRA and CDR2 as YSYEKL. The V and J ends lost 4 bases and 5 bases respectively, with 18 bases between them. The CDR3 protein is CASSPILAPGNEQYF. In DNA form, the CDR3 reads TGCGCCAGCAGCCCGATTTTGGCGCCAGGCAACGAGCAGTACTTC.

The gene calls are TRBV29-1 and TRBJ1-1; D is unclear. From germline, CDR1 is SQVTM and CDR2 ANQGSEA. Trimming shortened V by 6 bases and J by 1 base, and 12 bases separated the two germline ends. The CDR3 has 13 amino acids. CDR3 in amino acids: CSVPPRENTEAFF. The CDR3 DNA sequence: TGCAGCGTACCACCCCGGGAGAACACTGAAGCTTTCTTT.

This clone was seen more than once but under ten times. V gene TRBV13 combines with J gene TRBJ2-3, with D tentatively TRBD1 or TRBD2 (6 bases each). This CDR3 is built from 14 residues. V was clipped by 6 bases and J by 5 bases, with 15 bases between them. The V gene's germline CDR1 is PRHDT and CDR2 FYEKMQ (reference sequence). The CDR3, as DNA: TGTGCCAGCAGGTGGAGGGGGGCCGGAGATACGCAGTATTTT. Encoded protein: CASRWRGAGDTQYF.

V gene TRBV5-1 combines with J gene TRBJ1-4; D may be TRBD1 (5 bases). The CDR3 totals 15 residues. Germline CDR1 reads SGHRS; CDR2 reads YFSETQ. V lost 3 bases and J lost 0, with 9 bases in between. The CDR3 DNA follows: TGCGCCAGCAGCTCCACAGGTTCAACTAATGAAAAACTGTTTTTT. Residues: CASSSTGSTNEKLFF.

This clone was seen only once. The V gene is TRBV10-3, the J gene TRBJ1-2; no clear D. The CDR3 sequence is 14 residues long. Deletions cut 4 bases from V and 3 bases from J, with 12 bases between. Germline CDR1 ENHRY, CDR2 SYGVKD. For the CDR3, the DNA is TGTGCCATCAGTGCTGCCAACACGGACTATGGCTACACCTTC. Its translation: CAISAANTDYGYTF.

This clone was seen a single time. The rearrangement uses TRBV19 and TRBJ1-5; the D is unclear. V lost 2 bases to trimming and J lost 3 bases, with 5 bases between them. CDR1 is LNHDA, CDR2 SQIVND, per germline (reference sequence). The CDR3 is 13 amino acids. CDR3 sequence reads: CASSINNNQPQHF. In DNA form, the CDR3 reads TGTGCCAGTAGTATAAACAACAATCAGCCCCAGCATTTT.

The rearrangement joins TRBV14 to TRBJ2-2; weak D call: TRBD2 (5 bases). Trimming removed 1 base from V and 3 bases from J, with 9 bases in between. Germline V gives CDR1 SGHDN, CDR2 FVKESK. The CDR3 has 15 amino acids. CDR3 amino acids: CASSQVTGDTGELFF. The CDR3, as DNA: TGTGCCAGCAGCCAAGTAACCGGGGACACCGGGGAGCTGTTTTTT. The variable domain in full, with the rest retrieved from reference TRBV14 and TRBJ2-2, is EAGVTQFPSHSVIEKGQTVTLRCDPISGHDNLYWYRRVMGKEIKFLLHFVKESKQDESGMPNNRFLAERTGGTYSTLKVQPAELEDSGVYFCASSQVTGDTGELFFGEGSRLTVL.

The chain has TRBV7-6 and TRBJ2-7; possible D gene TRBD2, 5 bases. Germline CDR1 reads SGHVS; CDR2 reads FNYEAQ. The CDR3 length is 16 residues. V was pared by 5 bases and J by 5 bases, with 22 bases between. This CDR3 is CASSLEASGSRNEQYF. The CDR3 DNA follows: TGTGCCAGCAGCCTTGAAGCGTCGGGGTCTAGGAACGAGCAGTACTTC. The full variable domain, completed using reference TRBV7-6 and TRBJ2-7, is GAGVSQSPRYKVTKRGQDVALRCDPISGHVSLYWYRQALGQGPEFLTYFNYEAQQDKSGLPNDRFSAERPEGSISTLTIQRTEQRDSAMYRCASSLEASGSRNEQYFGPGTRLTVT.